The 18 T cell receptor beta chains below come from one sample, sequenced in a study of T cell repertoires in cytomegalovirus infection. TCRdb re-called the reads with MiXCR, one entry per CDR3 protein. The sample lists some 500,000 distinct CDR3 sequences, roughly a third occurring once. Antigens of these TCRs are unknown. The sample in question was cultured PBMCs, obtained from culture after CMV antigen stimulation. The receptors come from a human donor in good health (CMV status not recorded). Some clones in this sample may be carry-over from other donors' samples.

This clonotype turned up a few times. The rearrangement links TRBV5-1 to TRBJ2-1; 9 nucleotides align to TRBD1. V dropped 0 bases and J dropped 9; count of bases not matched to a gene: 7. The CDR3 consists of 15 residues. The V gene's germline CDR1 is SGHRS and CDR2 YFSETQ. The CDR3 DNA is TGCGCCAGCAGCTTGGCCTTACAGGGGGCCGGTGAGCAGTTCTTC. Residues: CASSLALQGAGEQFF. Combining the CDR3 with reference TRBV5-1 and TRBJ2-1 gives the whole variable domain KAGVTQTPRYLIKTRGQQVTLSCSPISGHRSVSWYQQTPGQGLQFLFEYFSETQRNKGNFPGRFSGRQFSNSRSEMNVSTLELGDSALYLCASSLALQGAGEQFFGPGTRLTVL.

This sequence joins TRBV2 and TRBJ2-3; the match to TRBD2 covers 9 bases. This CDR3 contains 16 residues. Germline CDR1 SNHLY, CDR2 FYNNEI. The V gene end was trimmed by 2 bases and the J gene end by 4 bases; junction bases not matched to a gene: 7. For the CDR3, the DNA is TGTGCCAGCAGTGAAAGTGTAGCGGGAGCGGCAGATACGCAGTATTTT. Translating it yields CASSESVAGAADTQYF.

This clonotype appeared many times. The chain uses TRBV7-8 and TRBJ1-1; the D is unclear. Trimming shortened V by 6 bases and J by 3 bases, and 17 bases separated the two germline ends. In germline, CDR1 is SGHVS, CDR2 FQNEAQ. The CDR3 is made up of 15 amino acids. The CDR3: CASRRTESGDTEAFF. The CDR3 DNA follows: TGTGCCAGCAGGCGGACGGAGAGCGGGGACACTGAAGCTTTCTTT.

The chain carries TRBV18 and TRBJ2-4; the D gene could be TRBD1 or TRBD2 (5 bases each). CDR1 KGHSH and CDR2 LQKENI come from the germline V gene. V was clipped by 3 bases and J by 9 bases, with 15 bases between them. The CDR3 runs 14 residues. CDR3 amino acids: CASSPGTLRVIQYF. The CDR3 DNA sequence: TGTGCCAGCTCACCTGGGACCCTTCGGGTCATTCAGTACTTC.

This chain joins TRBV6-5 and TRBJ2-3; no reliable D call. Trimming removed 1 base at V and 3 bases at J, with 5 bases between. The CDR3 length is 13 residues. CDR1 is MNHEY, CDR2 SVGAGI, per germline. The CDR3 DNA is TGTGCCAGCAGTTACTACAGAACAGATACGCAGTATTTT. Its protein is CASSYYRTDTQYF.

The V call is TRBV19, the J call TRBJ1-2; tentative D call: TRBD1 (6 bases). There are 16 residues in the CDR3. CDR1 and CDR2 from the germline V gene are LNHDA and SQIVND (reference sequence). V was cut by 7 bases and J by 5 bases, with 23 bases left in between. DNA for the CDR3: TGTGCCAGTAACCCCCAAGTATGGCAGGGGATTTATGGCTACACCTTC. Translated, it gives CASNPQVWQGIYGYTF.

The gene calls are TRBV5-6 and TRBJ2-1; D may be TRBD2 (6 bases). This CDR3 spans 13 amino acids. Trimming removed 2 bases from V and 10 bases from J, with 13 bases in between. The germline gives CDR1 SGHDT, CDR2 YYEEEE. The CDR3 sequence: CASSFSVAVEQFF. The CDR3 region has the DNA TGTGCCAGCAGCTTTTCGGTAGCGGTAGAGCAGTTCTTC.

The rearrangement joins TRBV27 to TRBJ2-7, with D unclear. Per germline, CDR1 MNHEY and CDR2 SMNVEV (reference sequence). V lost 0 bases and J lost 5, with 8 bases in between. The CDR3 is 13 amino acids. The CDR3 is CASSLSGVNEQYF. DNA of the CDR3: TGTGCCAGCAGTTTATCTGGGGTGAACGAGCAGTACTTC.

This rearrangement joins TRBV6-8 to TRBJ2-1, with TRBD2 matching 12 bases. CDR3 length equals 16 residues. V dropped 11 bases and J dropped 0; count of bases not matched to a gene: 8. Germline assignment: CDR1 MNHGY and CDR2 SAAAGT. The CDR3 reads CAVGTSGLSSYNEQFF. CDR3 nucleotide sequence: TGTGCCGTAGGGACTAGCGGGCTGAGCTCCTACAATGAGCAGTTCTTC.

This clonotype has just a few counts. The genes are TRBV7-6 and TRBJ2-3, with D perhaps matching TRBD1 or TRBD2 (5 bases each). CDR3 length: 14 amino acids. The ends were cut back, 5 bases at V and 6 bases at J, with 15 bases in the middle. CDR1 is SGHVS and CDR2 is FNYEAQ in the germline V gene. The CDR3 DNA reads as TGTGCCAGCAGCGCGACGGGACGCGGGGATACGCAGTATTTT. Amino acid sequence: CASSATGRGDTQYF. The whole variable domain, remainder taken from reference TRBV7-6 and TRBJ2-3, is GAGVSQSPRYKVTKRGQDVALRCDPISGHVSLYWYRQALGQGPEFLTYFNYEAQQDKSGLPNDRFSAERPEGSISTLTIQRTEQRDSAMYRCASSATGRGDTQYFGPGTRLTVL.

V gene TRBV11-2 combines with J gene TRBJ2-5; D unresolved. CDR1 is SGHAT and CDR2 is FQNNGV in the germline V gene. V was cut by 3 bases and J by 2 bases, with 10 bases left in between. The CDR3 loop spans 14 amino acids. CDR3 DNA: TGTGCCAGCAGCTTTTCATCCAGTCAAGAGACCCAGTACTTC. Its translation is CASSFSSSQETQYF.

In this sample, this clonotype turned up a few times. The CDR3 region has the DNA TGTGCCAGTAGTCTCCGTGTGGCGGAGGATGAGCAGTTCTTC. Its translation: CASSLRVAEDEQFF. The chain links TRBV19 to TRBJ2-1, with TRBD2 as a possible D gene (5 bases). In germline, CDR1 is LNHDA, CDR2 SQIVND (reference sequence). Trimming shortened V by 5 bases and J by 8 bases, and 16 bases separated the two germline ends. This CDR3 contains 14 residues. Using reference TRBV19 and TRBJ2-1 for the parts outside the CDR3, the full variable domain is DGGITQSPKYLFRKEGQNVTLSCEQNLNHDAMYWYRQDPGQGLRLIYYSQIVNDFQKGDIAEGYSVSREKKESFPLTVTSAQKNPTAFYLCASSLRVAEDEQFFGPGTRLTVL.

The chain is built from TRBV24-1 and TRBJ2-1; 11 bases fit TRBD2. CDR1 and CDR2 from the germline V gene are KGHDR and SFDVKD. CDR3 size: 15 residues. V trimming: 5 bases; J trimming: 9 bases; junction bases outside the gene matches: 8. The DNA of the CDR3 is TGTGCCACCAGTGCCAAACTAGCGGGAGCGAGTGAGCAGTTCTTC. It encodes CATSAKLAGASEQFF.

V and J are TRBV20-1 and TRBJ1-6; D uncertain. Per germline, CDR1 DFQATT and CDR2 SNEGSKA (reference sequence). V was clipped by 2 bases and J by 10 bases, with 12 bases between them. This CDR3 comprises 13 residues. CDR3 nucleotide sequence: TGCAGTGCTAGATTGGGAGGAGGGTCACCCCTCCACTTT. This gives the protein CSARLGGGSPLHF.

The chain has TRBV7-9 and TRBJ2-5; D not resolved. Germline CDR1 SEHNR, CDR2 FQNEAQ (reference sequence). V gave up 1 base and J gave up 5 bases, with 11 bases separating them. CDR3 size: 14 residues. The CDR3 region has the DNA TGTGCCAGCAGCTTAGAATCTAGGCGGGAGACCCAGTACTTC. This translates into CASSLESRRETQYF.

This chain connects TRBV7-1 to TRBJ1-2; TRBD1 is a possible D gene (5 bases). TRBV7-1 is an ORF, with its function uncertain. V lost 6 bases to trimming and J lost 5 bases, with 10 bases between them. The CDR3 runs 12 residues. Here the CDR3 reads CASSPGRYGYTF. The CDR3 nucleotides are TGTGCCAGCAGTCCGGGACGATATGGCTACACCTTC.

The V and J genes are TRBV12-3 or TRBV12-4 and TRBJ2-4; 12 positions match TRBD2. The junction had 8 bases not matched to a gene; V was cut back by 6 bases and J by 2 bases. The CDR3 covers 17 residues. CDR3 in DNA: TGTGCCAGCAGCCCCGGACTAGCGGGGATCTCCAAAAACATTCAGTACTTC. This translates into CASSPGLAGISKNIQYF.

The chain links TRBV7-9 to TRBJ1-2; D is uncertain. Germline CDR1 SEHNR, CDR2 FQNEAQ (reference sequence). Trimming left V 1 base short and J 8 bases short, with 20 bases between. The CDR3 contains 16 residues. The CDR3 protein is CASSLEVPSPGWGYTF. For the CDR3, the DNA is TGTGCCAGCAGCTTAGAGGTTCCCAGCCCTGGGTGGGGCTACACCTTC.